Below are 23 T cell receptor beta chains sequenced from a single sample in a study of blood T cell repertoires in COVID-19. Profiling relied on immunoSEQ multiplex PCR, and the TCRdb table lists in-frame clones only, not all of them. Of around 70,000 clones listed, more than 60% were seen once; the top ten hold approximately 23%. The specimen was peripheral blood. The receptors derive from a human donor in a cohort sampled during active COVID-19.

V and J are TRBV9 and TRBJ1-1, with 7 bases matching TRBD1. The CDR3 has 15 amino acids. CDR1 is SGDLS, CDR2 YYNGEE, per germline. V lost 2 bases, J lost 2 bases, and 6 bases stayed unmatched. CDR3 sequence (DNA): TGTGCCAGCAGCGTCACGACAGGGATTAACACTGAAGCTTTCTTT. Translation: CASSVTTGINTEAFF.

A single count supports this clone. The gene calls are TRBV10-1 and TRBJ2-1, with TRBD2 as a possible D gene (5 bases). V was trimmed by 5 bases and J by 7 bases, leaving 12 bases between them. Per the germline V gene, CDR1 is WNHNN and CDR2 is SYGVQD (reference sequence). This CDR3 spans 13 amino acids. This CDR3 reads CASSPPSSNEQFF. The DNA for the CDR3 is TGCGCCAGCAGTCCCCCTAGCTCAAATGAGCAGTTCTTC.

The chain employs TRBV3-1 (or the pseudogene TRBV3-2) and TRBJ2-2; possible D gene TRBD1, 6 bases. Trimming shortened V by 4 bases and J by 3 bases, and 15 bases separated the two germline ends. The CDR3 has 16 amino acids. Germline V gives CDR1 LGHDT, CDR2 YNNKEL (reference sequence). The CDR3 DNA reads as TGTGCCAGCAGCCCCAGAGGGACAATCGACACCGGGGAGCTGTTTTTT. Its protein product is CASSPRGTIDTGELFF.

The chain employs TRBV10-2 and TRBJ2-2, with a possible D match to TRBD2 (7 bases). V lost 8 bases, J lost 5 bases, and 9 bases lay in between. Germline CDR1 reads WSHSY; CDR2 reads SAAADI. The length of the CDR3 is 12 residues. CDR3 sequence (DNA): TGCGCCAGCCGGGGGGCAACCGGGGAGCTGTTTTTT. Its translation: CASRGATGELFF.

This clone was observed a single time. V is TRBV7-9 and J is TRBJ2-7; 9 bases are a match to TRBD2. After removal of 4 bases from V and 3 bases from J, the junction contained 7 bases not matched to a gene. The germline CDR1 and CDR2 sequences are SEHNR and FQNEAQ (reference sequence). CDR3 size: 15 residues. CDR3 in DNA: TGTGCCAGCAGCTCATTTAGCGGGGGTTTCTACGAGCAGTACTTC. Translating it yields CASSSFSGGFYEQYF.

The chain links TRBV7-8 to TRBJ2-5; D is perhaps TRBD1 (6 bases). This CDR3 is built from 15 residues. V dropped 4 bases and J dropped 4 bases, with 16 bases sitting between them. In germline, CDR1 is SGHVS, CDR2 FQNEAQ. The CDR3 DNA reads TGTGCCAGCAGCTCACTCAGGGGTCTGAGAGAGACCCAGTACTTC. As protein: CASSSLRGLRETQYF.

This chain links TRBV19 with TRBJ1-1; D uncertain. This CDR3 contains 13 residues. Trimming took off 5 bases at V and 1 base at J, with 8 bases between the two ends. Germline V gene lookup returns CDR1 LNHDA and CDR2 SQIVND (reference sequence). The CDR3 region is CASSPRSNTEAFF. The DNA for the CDR3 is TGTGCCAGTAGTCCCCGTTCGAACACTGAAGCTTTCTTT.

The gene calls are TRBV10-2 and TRBJ2-1; TRBD2 matches 9 bases. V lost 2 bases, J lost 0 bases, and 5 bases stayed unmatched. This CDR3 spans 17 amino acids. The germline gives CDR1 WSHSY, CDR2 SAAADI. The CDR3: CASSEMASGNSYNEQFF. CDR3 nucleotide sequence: TGCGCCAGCAGTGAGATGGCTAGCGGGAACTCCTACAATGAGCAGTTCTTC.

The rearrangement uses TRBV3-1 (or the pseudogene TRBV3-2) and TRBJ2-1; 9 nucleotides match TRBD2. This CDR3 is 16 amino acids long. V dropped 3 bases and J dropped 0; count of bases not matched to a gene: 3. Per germline, CDR1 LGHDT and CDR2 YNNKEL (reference sequence). The CDR3 region is CASSHASGVSYNEQFF. CDR3 sequence (DNA): TGTGCCAGCAGCCATGCTAGCGGGGTCTCCTACAATGAGCAGTTCTTC.

The rearrangement joins TRBV9 to TRBJ2-2; D unclear. The CDR3 sequence is 13 residues long. V was clipped by 2 bases and J by 8 bases, with 10 bases between them. Germline V gene lookup returns CDR1 SGDLS and CDR2 YYNGEE. CDR3 DNA: TGTGCCAGCAGCGTTAGAGTCTCTGGGGAGCTGTTTTTT. It specifies CASSVRVSGELFF.

This clone was found a few times. The chain is built from TRBV5-1 and TRBJ2-1, with 10 bases matching TRBD1. This CDR3 region has 15 residues. CDR1 and CDR2 from the germline V gene are SGHRS and YFSETQ. V was clipped by 5 bases and J by 1 base; unmatched bases: 3. CDR3 amino acids: CASRLGQGSYNEQFF. The CDR3 DNA is TGCGCCAGCAGACTGGGACAGGGGTCCTACAATGAGCAGTTCTTC.

The chain employs TRBV11-2 and TRBJ1-6, with unresolved D. Trimming stripped 0 bases from V and 0 bases from J, with 6 bases between. Germline assignment: CDR1 SGHAT and CDR2 FQNNGV. This CDR3 contains 16 residues. DNA of the CDR3: TGTGCCAGCAGCTTAGAAGGGAGCTCCTATAATTCACCCCTCCACTTT. This encodes CASSLEGSSYNSPLHF.

The V and J genes are TRBV11-2 and TRBJ1-6; 8 positions match TRBD1. This CDR3 region has 14 residues. The V segment lost 3 bases and the J segment 8 bases; nucleotides outside the gene matches: 3. Per the germline V gene, CDR1 is SGHAT and CDR2 is FQNNGV. DNA of the CDR3: TGTGCCAGCAGCTTGGACAGGGAATATTCACCCCTCCACTTT. Its protein is CASSLDREYSPLHF. The full variable domain, rest sourced from reference TRBV11-2 and TRBJ1-6, is EAGVAQSPRYKIIEKRQSVAFWCNPISGHATLYWYQQILGQGPKLLIQFQNNGVVDDSQLPKDRFSAERLKGVDSTLKIQPAKLEDSAVYLCASSLDREYSPLHFGNGTRLTVT.

The V and J genes are TRBV28 and TRBJ1-2; no reliable D call. Germline V CDR1 and CDR2: MDHEN, SYDVKM. There are 15 residues in the CDR3. V lost 5 bases to trimming and J lost 6 bases, with 19 bases between them. The CDR3 spells CASSTHSFSLDGYTF. The CDR3 coding sequence is TGTGCCAGCAGTACACACAGTTTTTCGTTGGATGGCTACACCTTC.

V is TRBV11-2 and J is TRBJ2-3; no reliable D call. This CDR3 contains 13 residues. With 5 bases removed from V and 0 bases from J, the gap between germline ends came to 6 bases. Germline assignment: CDR1 SGHAT and CDR2 FQNNGV. The CDR3 loop is CASSPGSTDTQYF. The CDR3 DNA sequence: TGTGCCAGCAGCCCAGGCAGCACAGATACGCAGTATTTT.

The CDR3 region is CASSQTGIEGQYF. The CDR3, as DNA: TGTGCCAGCAGTCAGACAGGGATTGAGGGCCAGTACTTC. V is TRBV6-6 and J is TRBJ2-5; 7 bases agree with TRBD1. This CDR3 region has 13 residues. V shed 5 bases, J shed 10 bases, and the junction held 10 bases outside the gene matches. Germline-derived CDR1 and CDR2 are MNHNY and SVGAGI (reference sequence).

Turning to this clone: Within the sample, other DNA sequences also encode this same CDR3. The gene calls are TRBV9 and TRBJ2-7; TRBD1 is a possible D gene (6 bases). The germline gives CDR1 SGDLS, CDR2 YYNGEE. Trimming pared 0 bases from V and 2 bases from J, leaving 9 bases between. This CDR3 has 14 amino acids. As DNA, the CDR3 is TGTGCCAGCAGCGTAGGGACAGCTCCCTACGAGCAGTACTTC. Amino acid sequence: CASSVGTAPYEQYF.

The gene calls are TRBV6-4 and TRBJ2-3; D might be TRBD2 (6 bases). The CDR3 runs to 17 residues. V was shortened by 3 bases and J by 4 bases, with 20 bases between the two germline ends. CDR1 and CDR2 from the germline V gene are MRHNA and SNTAGT. The chain's CDR3 is CASSESPSGAGSDTQYF. The CDR3 nucleotides read TGTGCCAGCAGTGAATCCCCCTCGGGAGCAGGTTCAGATACGCAGTATTTT.

In this sample, this clone turned up a few times. The V and J genes are TRBV3-1 (or the pseudogene TRBV3-2) and TRBJ2-7; possible D gene TRBD1, 5 bases. The CDR3 covers 13 residues. The germline V gene encodes CDR1 LGHDT and CDR2 YNNKEL (reference sequence). V shed 4 bases and J shed 5 bases, with 12 bases lying between them. The DNA for the CDR3 is TGTGCCAGCAGCCGCAATAAGGGGCACGAGCAGTACTTC. Amino acid sequence: CASSRNKGHEQYF.

The chain recombines TRBV19 with TRBJ2-7, with 8 nucleotides matching TRBD1. The CDR3 covers 13 residues. After removal of 4 bases from V and 5 bases from J, the junction contained 4 bases not matched to a gene. The V gene's germline CDR1 is LNHDA and CDR2 SQIVND (reference sequence). This CDR3 is CASSRQGLDEQYF. The CDR3 DNA is TGTGCCAGTAGTAGACAGGGGCTGGACGAGCAGTACTTC.

The rearrangement uses TRBV11-2 and TRBJ2-3; 10 bases agree with TRBD1. This CDR3 spans 14 amino acids. Unmatched junction bases numbered 5, after V lost 5 bases and J lost 6 bases. Germline V gives CDR1 SGHAT, CDR2 FQNNGV. This chain's CDR3 is CASSPGTGVDTQYF. CDR3 in DNA: TGTGCCAGCAGCCCAGGGACAGGGGTGGATACGCAGTATTTT.

DNA for the CDR3: TGTGCCAGCAGCTTAGGAGGCAGCTACACTGAAGCTTTCTTT. Protein: CASSLGGSYTEAFF. The V gene is TRBV7-9, the J gene TRBJ1-1; D remains unclear. Germline V gene data show CDR1 as SEHNR and CDR2 as FQNEAQ (reference sequence). The germline V and J ends were trimmed by 1 base and 3 bases, with 9 bases remaining between them. This CDR3 has 14 residues.

The rearrangement joins TRBV5-4 to TRBJ2-5; 11 nucleotides match TRBD2. The CDR3 loop spans 16 amino acids. V dropped 4 bases and J dropped 1; count of bases not matched to a gene: 6. The V gene's germline CDR1 is SGHNT and CDR2 YYREEE (reference sequence). CDR3 in amino acids: CASSPLSGGGQETQYF. CDR3 DNA: TGTGCCAGCAGCCCCCTTAGCGGGGGGGGCCAAGAGACCCAGTACTTC.